This TCR beta chain was recorded in a study of shared clonotypes between healthy human individuals (TCRdb year 2020). At the level of the whole study: The cohort comprised a couple of women and a few men aged 18 to 49 years. For each donor, CD4 naive and CD4 memory were each run on three plates, CD8 naive on two plates, and CD8 memory on one plate. To estimate repertoire size and how much clonotypes are shared between individuals, the study performed deep sequencing of blood TCR repertoires from a few healthy adults. Per donor, leukapheresis produced somewhere between about 0.94 and 9.5 billion PBMCs. Libraries were prepared and TCR repertoires were sequenced by different laboratories using diverse techniques, in order to increase sequencing depth and limit assay-specific biases.

On the study overall, not on this receptor specifically: Clonotypes shared by all four sorted-subset donors showed higher generation probabilities than non-shared clonotypes. Across a few donors, roughly 5.4% of naive CD4, approximately 3.5% of naive CD8, roughly 2.3% of memory CD4, and approximately 0.4% of memory CD8 clonotypes were shared. Sampling was restricted to blood, and TCR repertoires in tissues likely differ from the TCR repertoires found in blood. Based on pairwise subsampling, the degree of clonotype sharing among donors was expected to be affected by sequencing depth. Estimated clonotype richness was generally larger for naive than for memory subsets. Because the study included a small number of donors, the genetic and exposure-history diversity represented was limited. Even with the large sequencing depth, rarefaction of the sorted-subset datasets indicated that sequencing was incomplete.

TCR CDR3 regions were amplified from genomic DNA by multiplex PCR using the deep immunoSEQ assay. For each cell subset, the extracted genomic DNA was distributed evenly across all wells of several immunoSEQ 96-well plates, and each plate served as one replicate. Each replicate PCR for sorted subsets received around 200 ng genomic DNA, equal to 30,000 or so T cell genomes. The purified libraries were quantified using a Qubit 3.0 fluorometer, sized with a Bioanalyzer 2100, and then quantified again using the KAPA Library Quantification kit. Every immunoSEQ 96-well plate was sequenced on a separate single-read 150-cycle Illumina NextSeq 550 flow cell. Turning to the authors' computational methods: Because the immunoSEQ output held only junctional sequences and lacked quality scores, the filtering could not match the filtering applied to full-length reads. Sequences were annotated with PyIR, a Python wrapper for IgBLAST v1.9, and V/J genes and CDR3 were assigned using IMGT germline references. Reads with weak V/J assignments (E-value above 1e-6), missing CDR3, stop codons, out-of-frame junctions, or ambiguous translated residues were removed. V3J clonotypes were defined as sequences sharing the same inferred V gene, J gene, and CDR3 amino acid sequence. The percentage overlap between two repertoires was calculated by dividing the number of shared unique clonotypes by the size of the smaller repertoire. Repertoire richness was assessed with RTK rarefaction, the Chao1 estimator, and Recon v2.1 estimates of unobserved clonotypes. Generation probabilities were computed with OLGA for all TCRbeta clonotypes obtained by the gDNA method from several donors. What TCRdb holds here is the immuneACCESS table cut down to in-frame rearrangements. Part of the clones is not present; checked against another copy, under half of the missing clones reflect an unresolved V gene, and the others are unexplained. V, J and clone size are taken as reported in that table, and D and trimming were inferred from the DNA itself. The sample data list around 370,000 clones, and approximately 97% of these were observed just once. The ten largest clones capture 0.32% of the sample.

Turning to this clone: No cognate antigen has been identified for it. No per-base quality is available; no much larger clone lies one base away.

The donors were healthy, HIV-negative adults with no recently reported acute infections or vaccinations. All donors were Caucasian adults living in Nashville, Tennessee, USA. CD8 memory samples consisted of magnetically selected CD45RO+ cells combined with CCR7-negative CD45RA+ effector memory (TemRA) cells. Blood was collected by leukapheresis, and PBMCs were isolated by Ficoll-Histopaque density gradient centrifugation and then cryopreserved in liquid nitrogen vapor phase. Analytical flow cytometry was used to check the purity and quantity of every magnetically sorted T cell population. Each sorted fraction had its genomic DNA isolated and then quantified by UV absorbance on a Nanodrop 2000c. CDR1 KGHSH and CDR2 LQKENI were looked up in the germline V gene. Including the terminal cysteine and phenylalanine, the CDR3 comprises 19 residues. Left in the record is the CDR3 DNA by itself, 57 bases read in frame from the first base. Germline trimming: 2 bases from V, 7 bases from J; junction bases outside gene matches: 14.

This TCR was recovered from a man in his thirties or forties in good health. The V and J segments used are TRBV18 and TRBJ1-6; the junction holds 10 bases that match TRBD1. Specimen: memory CD8+ T cells sorted from blood. The cell subset or site label of this sample denotes: CD45RO+ cells pooled with CCR7-negative TemRA cells. This receptor carries the CDR3 CASSPRDIGDRGYNSPLHF. The nucleotides read TGTGCCAGCTCACCAAGGGATATCGGGGACAGGGGATACAATTCACCCCTCCACTTT.